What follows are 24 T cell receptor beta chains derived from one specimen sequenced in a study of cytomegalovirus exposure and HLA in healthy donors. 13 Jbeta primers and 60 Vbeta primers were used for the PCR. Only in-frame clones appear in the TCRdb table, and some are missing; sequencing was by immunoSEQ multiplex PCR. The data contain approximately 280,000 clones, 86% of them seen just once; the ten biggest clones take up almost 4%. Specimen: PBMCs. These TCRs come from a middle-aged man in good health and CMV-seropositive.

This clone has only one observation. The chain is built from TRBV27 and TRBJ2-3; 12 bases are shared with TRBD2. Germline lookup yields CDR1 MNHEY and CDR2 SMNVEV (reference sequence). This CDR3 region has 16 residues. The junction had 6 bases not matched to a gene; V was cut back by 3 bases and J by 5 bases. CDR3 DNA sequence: TGTGCCAGCAGTTTCTCCCCTAGCGGGAGGGTAGATACGCAGTATTTT. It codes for CASSFSPSGRVDTQYF.

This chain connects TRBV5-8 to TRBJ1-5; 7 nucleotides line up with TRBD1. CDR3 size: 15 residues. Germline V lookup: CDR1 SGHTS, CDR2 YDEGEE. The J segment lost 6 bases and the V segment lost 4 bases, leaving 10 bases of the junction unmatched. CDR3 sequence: CASSRLGTVTQPQHF. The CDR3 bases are TGTGCCAGCAGCAGGCTGGGGACAGTCACTCAGCCCCAGCATTTT.

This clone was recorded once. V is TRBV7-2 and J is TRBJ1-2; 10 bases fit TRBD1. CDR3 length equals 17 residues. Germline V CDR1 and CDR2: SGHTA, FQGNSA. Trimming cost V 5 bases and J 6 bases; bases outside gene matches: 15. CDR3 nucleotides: TGTGCCAGCAGCCATGGACAGGGGGGCGCCGGGAGGCATGGCTACACCTTC. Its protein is CASSHGQGGAGRHGYTF. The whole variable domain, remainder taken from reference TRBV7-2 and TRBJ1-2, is GAGVSQSPSNKVTEKGKDVELRCDPISGHTALYWYRQSLGQGLEFLIYFQGNSAPDKSGLPSDRFSAERTGGSVSTLTIQRTQQEDSAVYLCASSHGQGGAGRHGYTFGSGTRLTVV.

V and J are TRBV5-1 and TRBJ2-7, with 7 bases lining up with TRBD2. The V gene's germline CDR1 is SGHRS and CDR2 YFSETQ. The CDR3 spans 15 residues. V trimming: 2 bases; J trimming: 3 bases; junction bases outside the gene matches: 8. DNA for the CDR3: TGCGCCAGCAGCTTAGGGAGCGGGGCAAACTACGAGCAGTACTTC. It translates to CASSLGSGANYEQYF.

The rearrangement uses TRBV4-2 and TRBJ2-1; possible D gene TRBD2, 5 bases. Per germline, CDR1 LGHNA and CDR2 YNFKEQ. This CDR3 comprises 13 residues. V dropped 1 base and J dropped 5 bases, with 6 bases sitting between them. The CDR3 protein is CASSQVGDNEQFF. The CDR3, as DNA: TGTGCCAGCAGCCAAGTCGGGGACAATGAGCAGTTCTTC.

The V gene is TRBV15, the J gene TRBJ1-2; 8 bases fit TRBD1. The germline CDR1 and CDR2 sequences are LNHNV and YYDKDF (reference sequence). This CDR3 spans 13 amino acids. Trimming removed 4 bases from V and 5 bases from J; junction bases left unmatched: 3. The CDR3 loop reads CATSNRGMYGYTF. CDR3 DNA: TGTGCCACCAGCAACAGGGGGATGTATGGCTACACCTTC.

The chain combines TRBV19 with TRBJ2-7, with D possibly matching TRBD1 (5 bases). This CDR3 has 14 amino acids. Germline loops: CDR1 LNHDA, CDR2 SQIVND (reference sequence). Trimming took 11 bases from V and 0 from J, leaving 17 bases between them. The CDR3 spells CAVGPTANSYEQYF. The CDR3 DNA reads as TGTGCCGTGGGGCCGACTGCCAACTCCTACGAGCAGTACTTC.

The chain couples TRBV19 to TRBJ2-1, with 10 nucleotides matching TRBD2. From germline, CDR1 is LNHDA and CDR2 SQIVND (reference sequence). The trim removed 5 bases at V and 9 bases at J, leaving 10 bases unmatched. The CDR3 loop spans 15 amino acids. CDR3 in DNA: TGTGCCAGTAGTCTTACTAGCGGGATACCGGTTGAGCAGTTCTTC. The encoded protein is CASSLTSGIPVEQFF.

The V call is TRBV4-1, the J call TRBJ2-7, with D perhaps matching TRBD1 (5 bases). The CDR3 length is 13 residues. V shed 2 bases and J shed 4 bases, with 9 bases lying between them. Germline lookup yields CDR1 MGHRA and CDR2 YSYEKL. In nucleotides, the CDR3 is TGCGCCAGCAGCCAAATCGACAGTTACGAGCAGTACTTC. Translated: CASSQIDSYEQYF.

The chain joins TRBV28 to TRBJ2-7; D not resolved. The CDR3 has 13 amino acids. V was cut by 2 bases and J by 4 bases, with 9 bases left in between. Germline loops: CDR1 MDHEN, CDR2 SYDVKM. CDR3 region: CASSLLPGYEQYF. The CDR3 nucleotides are TGTGCCAGCAGTTTACTCCCGGGTTACGAGCAGTACTTC.

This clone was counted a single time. CDR3 sequence (DNA): TGTGCCAGCAGCGAGGATAGGTCTGGGGCCAACGTCCTGACTTTC. It yields the protein CASSEDRSGANVLTF. This chain connects TRBV7-3 to TRBJ2-6; D is unresolved. Trimming pared 5 bases from V and 1 base from J, leaving 9 bases between. The CDR3 consists of 15 residues. From germline, CDR1 is SGHTA and CDR2 FQGTGA.

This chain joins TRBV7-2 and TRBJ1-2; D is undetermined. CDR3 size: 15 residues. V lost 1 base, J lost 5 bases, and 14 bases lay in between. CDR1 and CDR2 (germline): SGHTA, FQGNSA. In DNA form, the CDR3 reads TGTGCCAGCAGCTTAGACAATTTATTAAATTATGGCTACACCTTC. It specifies CASSLDNLLNYGYTF.

CDR3 residues: CASLERQGNGYTF. The CDR3, as DNA: TGCGCCAGCCTTGAGAGACAGGGTAATGGCTACACCTTC. The chain joins TRBV10-1 to TRBJ1-2; TRBD1 aligns across 7 bases. The CDR3 totals 13 residues. Looked up from germline, CDR1 is WNHNN and CDR2 is SYGVQD (reference sequence). The trim removed 8 bases at V and 6 bases at J, leaving 9 bases unmatched.

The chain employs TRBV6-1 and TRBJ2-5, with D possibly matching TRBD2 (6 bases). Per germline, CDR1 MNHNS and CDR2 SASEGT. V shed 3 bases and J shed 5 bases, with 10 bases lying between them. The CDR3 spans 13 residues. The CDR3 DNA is TGTGCCAGCAGTGAGGAGGGTGGGGAGACCCAGTACTTC. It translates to CASSEEGGETQYF.

CDR3 sequence (DNA): TGTGCCAGCACCGGGAGGGCCACAAGCACAGATACGCAGTATTTT. Residues: CASTGRATSTDTQYF. The chain carries TRBV11-2 and TRBJ2-3; 8 bases agree with TRBD2. Germline values: CDR1 SGHAT, CDR2 FQNNGV. V shed 7 bases, J shed 0 bases, and the junction held 6 bases outside the gene matches. This CDR3 region has 15 residues. Full variable domain (missing parts from reference TRBV11-2 and TRBJ2-3): EAGVAQSPRYKIIEKRQSVAFWCNPISGHATLYWYQQILGQGPKLLIQFQNNGVVDDSQLPKDRFSAERLKGVDSTLKIQPAKLEDSAVYLCASTGRATSTDTQYFGPGTRLTVL.

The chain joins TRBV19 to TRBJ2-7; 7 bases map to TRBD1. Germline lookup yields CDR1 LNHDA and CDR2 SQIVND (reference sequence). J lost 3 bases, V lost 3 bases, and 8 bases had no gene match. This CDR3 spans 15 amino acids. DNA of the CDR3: TGTGCCAGTAGTATCGGGGACAGAACAATCTACGAGCAGTACTTC. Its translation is CASSIGDRTIYEQYF.

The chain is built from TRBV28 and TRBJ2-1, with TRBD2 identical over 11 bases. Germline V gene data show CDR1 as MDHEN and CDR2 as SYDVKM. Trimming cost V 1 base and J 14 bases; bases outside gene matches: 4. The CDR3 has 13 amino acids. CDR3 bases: TGTGCCAGCAGTTTATCGTCTAGCGGGAGGAAGTTCTTC. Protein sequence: CASSLSSSGRKFF.

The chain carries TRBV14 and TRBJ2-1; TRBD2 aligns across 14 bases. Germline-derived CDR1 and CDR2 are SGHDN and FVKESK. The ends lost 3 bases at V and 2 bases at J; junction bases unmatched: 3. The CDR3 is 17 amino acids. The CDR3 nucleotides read TGTGCCAGCAGCCACAGGACTAGCGGGAGGACCTACAATGAGCAGTTCTTC. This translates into CASSHRTSGRTYNEQFF. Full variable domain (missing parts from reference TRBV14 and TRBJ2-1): EAGVTQFPSHSVIEKGQTVTLRCDPISGHDNLYWYRRVMGKEIKFLLHFVKESKQDESGMPNNRFLAERTGGTYSTLKVQPAELEDSGVYFCASSHRTSGRTYNEQFFGPGTRLTVL.

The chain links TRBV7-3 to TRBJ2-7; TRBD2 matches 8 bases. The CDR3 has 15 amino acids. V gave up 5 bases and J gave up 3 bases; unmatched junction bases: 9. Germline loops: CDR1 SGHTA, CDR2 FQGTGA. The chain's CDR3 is CASSPSSGYLYEQYF. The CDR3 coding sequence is TGTGCCAGCAGCCCCTCTAGCGGGTATCTCTACGAGCAGTACTTC.

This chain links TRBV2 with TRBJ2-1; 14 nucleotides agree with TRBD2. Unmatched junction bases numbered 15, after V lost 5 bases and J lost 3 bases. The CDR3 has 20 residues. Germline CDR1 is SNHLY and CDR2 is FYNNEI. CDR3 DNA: TGTGCCAGCAGTCATGACAGGTTGGGGACTAGCGGGAGAAGCTACAATGAGCAGTTCTTC. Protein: CASSHDRLGTSGRSYNEQFF. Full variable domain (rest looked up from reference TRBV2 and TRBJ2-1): EPEVTQTPSHQVTQMGQEVILRCVPISNHLYFYWYRQILGQKVEFLVSFYNNEISEKSEIFDDQFSVERPDGSNFTLKIRSTKLEDSAMYFCASSHDRLGTSGRSYNEQFFGPGTRLTVL.

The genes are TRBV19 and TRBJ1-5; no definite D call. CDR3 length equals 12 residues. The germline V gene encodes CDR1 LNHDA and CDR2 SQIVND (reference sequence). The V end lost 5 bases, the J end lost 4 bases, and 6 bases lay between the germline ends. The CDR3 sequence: CASSFLNQPQHF. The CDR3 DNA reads TGTGCCAGTAGTTTTCTGAATCAGCCCCAGCATTTT.

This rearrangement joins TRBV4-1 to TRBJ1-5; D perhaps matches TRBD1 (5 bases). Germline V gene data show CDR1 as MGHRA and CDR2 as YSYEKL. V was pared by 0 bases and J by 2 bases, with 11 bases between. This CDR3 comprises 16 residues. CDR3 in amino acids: CASSQDGGLGNQPQHF. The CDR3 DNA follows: TGCGCCAGCAGCCAAGACGGGGGATTGGGCAATCAGCCCCAGCATTTT.

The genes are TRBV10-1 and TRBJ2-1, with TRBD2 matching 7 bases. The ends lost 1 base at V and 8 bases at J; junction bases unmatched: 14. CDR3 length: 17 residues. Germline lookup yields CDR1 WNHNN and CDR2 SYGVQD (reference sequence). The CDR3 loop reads CASSEFGRPNRIDEQFF. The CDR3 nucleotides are TGCGCCAGCAGTGAGTTCGGGAGGCCCAACCGTATCGATGAGCAGTTCTTC.

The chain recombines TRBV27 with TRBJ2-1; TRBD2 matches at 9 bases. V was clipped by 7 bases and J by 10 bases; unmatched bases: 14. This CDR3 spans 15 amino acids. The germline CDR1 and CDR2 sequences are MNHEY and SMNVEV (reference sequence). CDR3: CASTLWREGPREQFF. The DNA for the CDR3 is TGTGCCAGCACCCTCTGGCGGGAGGGCCCCCGGGAGCAGTTCTTC.